Described below is a single TCR beta chain sequence and its context. J gave up 4 bases and V 5 bases, and 5 bases lay outside the gene matches. Germline CDR1 reads SGHTA; CDR2 reads FQGNSA. The CDR3 is 13 amino acids. Sequencing used immunoSEQ multiplex PCR; TCRdb keeps in-frame clones, though not all of them. In the table there are fewer than 400,000 clones, 88% of which are singletons. This specimen belongs to a study of blood T cell repertoires in COVID-19. About the research overall: COVID-19 samples, acute and convalescent, were from the United States, Italy and Spain.

This TCR came from a man aged 30 to 45 who had recovered from COVID-19. The sequenced material came from PBMCs or T cells enriched from blood (not recorded which). The J gene is TRBJ2-7, the V gene TRBV7-2; 7 nucleotides match TRBD2. CDR3 nucleotides: TGTGCCAGCAGCCTGAGCGGGGAGTACGAGCAGTACTTC. Translated, it gives CASSLSGEYEQYF.